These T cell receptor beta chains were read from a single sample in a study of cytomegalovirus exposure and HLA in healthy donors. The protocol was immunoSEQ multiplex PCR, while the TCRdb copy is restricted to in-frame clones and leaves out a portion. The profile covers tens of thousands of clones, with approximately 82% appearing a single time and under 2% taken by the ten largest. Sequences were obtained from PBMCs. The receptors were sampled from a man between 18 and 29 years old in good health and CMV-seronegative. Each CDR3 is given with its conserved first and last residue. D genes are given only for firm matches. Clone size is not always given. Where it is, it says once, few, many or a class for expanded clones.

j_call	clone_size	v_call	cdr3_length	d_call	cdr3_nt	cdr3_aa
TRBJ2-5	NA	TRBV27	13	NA	TGTGCCAGCAGTTTAAAAGCACAAGAGACCCAGTACTTC	CASSLKAQETQYF
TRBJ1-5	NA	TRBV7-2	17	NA	TGTGCCAGCAGCTCACCGACGGGGAAGGGCGGGAATCAGCCCCAGCATTTT	CASSSPTGKGGNQPQHF
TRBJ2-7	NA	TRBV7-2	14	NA	TGTGCCAGCAGCTTTACCCCAAGTCGGTACGAGCAGTACTTC	CASSFTPSRYEQYF
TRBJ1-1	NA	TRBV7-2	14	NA	TGTGCCAGCAGCCTGGGGGCGGGGAACACTGAAGCTTTCTTT	CASSLGAGNTEAFF
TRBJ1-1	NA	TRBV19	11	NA	TGTGCCACCCGAGGGGGGGTTGAAGCTTTCTTT	CATRGGVEAFF
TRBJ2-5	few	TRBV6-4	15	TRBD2	TGTGCCAGCAGTCGACTAGCGGGAGCGGGGGAGACCCAGTACTTC	CASSRLAGAGETQYF
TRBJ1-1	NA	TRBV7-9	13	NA	TGTGCCAGCAGCCTGGACATGAACACTGAAGCTTTCTTT	CASSLDMNTEAFF
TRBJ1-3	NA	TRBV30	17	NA	TGTGCCTGGAGTGGAAGCACAGTATCCTTCTCTGGAAACACCATATATTTT	CAWSGSTVSFSGNTIYF
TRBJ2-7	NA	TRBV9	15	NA	TGTGCCAGCAGCGTAGGCGGAGTCCCCGTCTACGAGCAGTACTTC	CASSVGGVPVYEQYF
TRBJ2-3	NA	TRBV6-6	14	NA	TGTGCCAGCAGTTACTATTCGACAACAGATACGCAGTATTTT	CASSYYSTTDTQYF
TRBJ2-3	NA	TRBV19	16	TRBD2	TGTGCCAGTAGTATTCGCCTAGCGGGGGACACAGATACGCAGTATTTT	CASSIRLAGDTDTQYF
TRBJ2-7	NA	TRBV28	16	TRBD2	TGTGCCAGCAGTTTACGGACTAGCAAGACCCCCTACGAGCAGTACTTC	CASSLRTSKTPYEQYF
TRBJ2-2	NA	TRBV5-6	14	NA	TGTGCCAGCAGACCTCAGGTGAACACCGGGGAGCTGTTTTTT	CASRPQVNTGELFF
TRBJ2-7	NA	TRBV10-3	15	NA	TGTGCCATCAGTGAATTGGCAGGGGTCGAGTACGAGCAGTACTTC	CAISELAGVEYEQYF
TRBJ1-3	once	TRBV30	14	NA	TGTGCCTGGAGCCCGGGACAACCTGGAAACACCATATATTTT	CAWSPGQPGNTIYF
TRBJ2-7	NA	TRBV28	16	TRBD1	TGTGCCAGCAGTCTATACTCAGGGGGCCCTGCCTACGAGCAGTACTTC	CASSLYSGGPAYEQYF
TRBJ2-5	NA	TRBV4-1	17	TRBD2	TGCGCCAGCAGCCCCCTCCACATAGCGGGGATCCAAGAGACCCAGTACTTC	CASSPLHIAGIQETQYF
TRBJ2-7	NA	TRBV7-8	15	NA	TGTGCCAGCAGCTCAAGACCGCTTCAGAACTACGAGCAGTACTTC	CASSSRPLQNYEQYF
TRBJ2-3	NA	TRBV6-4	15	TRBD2	TGTGCCAGCAGTGATAAAGCGGGGGACACAGATACGCAGTATTTT	CASSDKAGDTDTQYF
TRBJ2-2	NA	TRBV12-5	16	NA	TGTGCTAGTGGTTTGGGTTCAGGATTAAACACCGGGGAGCTGTTTTTT	CASGLGSGLNTGELFF
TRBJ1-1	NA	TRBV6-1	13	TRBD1	TGTGCCAGCAGTCGACAGGGCTCCACTGAAGCTTTCTTT	CASSRQGSTEAFF
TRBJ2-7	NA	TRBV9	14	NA	TGTGCCAGCAGCGTAGGGGCAGGGTCCTACGAGCAGTACTTC	CASSVGAGSYEQYF
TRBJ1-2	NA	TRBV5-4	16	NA	TGTGCCAGCAGCTTGGATGGGCAGGGTCGCGCGACGGGCTACACCTTC	CASSLDGQGRATGYTF
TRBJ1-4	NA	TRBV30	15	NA	TGTGCCTGGAGTGCAGAGACAGGCGCAAATGAAAAACTGTTTTTT	CAWSAETGANEKLFF
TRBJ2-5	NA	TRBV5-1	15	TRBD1	TGCGCCAGCAGCCCTACCATTACAGGGGGCAAAACCCAGTACTTC	CASSPTITGGKTQYF
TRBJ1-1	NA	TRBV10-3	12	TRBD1	TGTGCCATCAGTGGGGGACAGGGTGAAGCTTTCTTT	CAISGGQGEAFF
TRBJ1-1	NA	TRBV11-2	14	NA	TGTGCCAGCAGCTACCACAGGGTGAACACTGAAGCTTTCTTT	CASSYHRVNTEAFF
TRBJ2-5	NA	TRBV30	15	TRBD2	TGTGCCTGGAGTGCGGGTCCGACTAGCGCAAAGACCCAGTACTTC	CAWSAGPTSAKTQYF
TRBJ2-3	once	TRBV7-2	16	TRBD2	TGTGCCAGCAGCTTAGATCCAGCGGGGGGCACAGATACGCAGTATTTT	CASSLDPAGGTDTQYF
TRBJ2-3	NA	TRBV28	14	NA	TGTGCCAGCAGTTTATTATATAGCACAGATACGCAGTATTTT	CASSLLYSTDTQYF
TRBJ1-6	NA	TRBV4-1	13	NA	TGCGCCAGCAGCCAATACGGGAATTCACCCCTCCACTTT	CASSQYGNSPLHF
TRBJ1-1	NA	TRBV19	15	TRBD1	TGTGCCAGTAGTATTTCAGGGGGCGCCGGTCACGGAGCTTTCTTT	CASSISGGAGHGAFF
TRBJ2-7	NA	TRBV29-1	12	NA	TGCAGCGTTGAGACAGATACCTACGAGCAGTACTTC	CSVETDTYEQYF
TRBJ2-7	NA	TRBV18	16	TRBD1	TGTGCCAGCTCACCGGGGGACAGGGGGCTTATCTACGAGCAGTACTTC	CASSPGDRGLIYEQYF
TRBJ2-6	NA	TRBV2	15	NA	TGTGCCAGCAGTGTGGGGGGCTCTGGGGCCAACGTCCTGACTTTC	CASSVGGSGANVLTF
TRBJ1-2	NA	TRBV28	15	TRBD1	TGTGCCAGCAGTTTATCCGACAGGGTGGCCTATGGCTACACCTTC	CASSLSDRVAYGYTF
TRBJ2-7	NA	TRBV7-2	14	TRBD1	TGTGCCAGCAGCAAAAGGACAGGAGACTACGAGCAGTACTTC	CASSKRTGDYEQYF
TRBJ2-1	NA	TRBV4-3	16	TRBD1	TGCGCCAGCAGCCAAGTCAGGGACAGCATTTGGAATGAGCAGTTCTTC	CASSQVRDSIWNEQFF
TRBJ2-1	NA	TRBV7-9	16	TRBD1	TGTGCCAGCAGCAAACCGGGACAGGGGGCGGTACATGAGCAGTTCTTC	CASSKPGQGAVHEQFF
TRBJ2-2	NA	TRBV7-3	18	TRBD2	TGTGCCATCAGGCCAGGGACTAGCGGGTCCGCGAACACCGGGGAGCTGTTTTTT	CAIRPGTSGSANTGELFF
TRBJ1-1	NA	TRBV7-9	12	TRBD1	TGTGCCAGCAGCCAGGGACAGGGGGAGGCTTTCTTT	CASSQGQGEAFF
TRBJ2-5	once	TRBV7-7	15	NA	TGTGCTAGCAGCTTACAAGCACGACAGGACAGTACGCAGTACTTC	CASSLQARQDSTQYF